The 29 T cell receptor beta chains below all came from one sample that was sequenced in a study of T cell responses to AZD1222 COVID-19 vaccine. Assay used: immunoSEQ multiplex PCR; TCRdb lists only in-frame clones, some missing. Of 90,000 to 150,000 clones listed, over 75% were seen once; the top ten hold approximately 5.9%. The sample consisted of peripheral blood, taken on day 0 of AZD1222 vaccination. The receptors originated from an adult in good health.

The chain uses TRBV5-1 and TRBJ2-3, with D perhaps matching TRBD1 (6 bases). V was trimmed by 6 bases and J by 0 bases, leaving 11 bases between them. The CDR3 totals 14 residues. Germline assignment: CDR1 SGHRS and CDR2 YFSETQ. CDR3 in amino acids: CASKRTESTDTQYF. CDR3 DNA: TGCGCCAGCAAAAGGACAGAAAGCACAGATACGCAGTATTTT.

V and J are TRBV6-5 and TRBJ2-2; no clear D. The CDR3 is 16 residues long. Germline V lookup: CDR1 MNHEY, CDR2 SVGAGI. Deletions cut 1 base from V and 0 bases from J, with 9 bases between. CDR3 coding DNA: TGTGCCAGCAGTTACTTACTACCATCGAACACCGGGGAGCTGTTTTTT. Amino acid sequence: CASSYLLPSNTGELFF.

This clone was counted once. V is TRBV27 and J is TRBJ2-2, with no clear D. CDR1 is MNHEY and CDR2 is SMNVEV in the germline V gene (reference sequence). The V end was cut by 5 bases, the J end by 5 bases, with 6 bases between. This CDR3 spans 12 amino acids. DNA of the CDR3: TGTGCCAGCAGTCGACTGACCGGGGAGCTGTTTTTT. Its translation: CASSRLTGELFF.

This chain connects TRBV5-5 to TRBJ1-5; unclear D gene. The CDR3 has 15 amino acids. Germline CDR1 is SGHKS and CDR2 is YYEKEE (reference sequence). V was pared by 0 bases and J by 5 bases, with 12 bases between. CDR3 loop: CASSLGWQVDQPQHF. CDR3 bases: TGTGCCAGCAGCTTGGGATGGCAGGTAGATCAGCCCCAGCATTTT.

CDR3 nucleotide sequence: TGTGCCTGGAGGAACAGGGGCTACGAGCAGTACTTC. Amino acids: CAWRNRGYEQYF. The chain joins TRBV30 to TRBJ2-7, with 7 nucleotides matching TRBD1. This CDR3 region has 12 residues. J lost 3 bases, V lost 3 bases, and 2 bases had no gene match. Germline loops: CDR1 GTSNPN, CDR2 SVGIG (reference sequence).

CDR3 in amino acids: CASSSSTAYQPQHF. CDR3 sequence (DNA): TGTGCCAGCAGTTCTAGCACTGCCTATCAGCCCCAGCATTTT. The chain joins TRBV6-2 or TRBV6-3 to TRBJ1-5; unclear D gene. The CDR3 is made up of 14 amino acids. V dropped 4 bases and J dropped 5 bases, with 12 bases sitting between them. Per the germline V gene, CDR1 is MNHEY and CDR2 is SVGEGT.

CDR3 sequence (DNA): TGTGCCAGCAGTTTATTACAAGAGAGGGCTTTCTTT. Protein product: CASSLLQERAFF. This chain joins TRBV28 and TRBJ1-1; D unclear. The germline V gene has CDR1 MDHEN and CDR2 SYDVKM. This CDR3 contains 12 residues. Trimming shortened V by 1 base and J by 11 bases, and 11 bases separated the two germline ends.

The chain recombines TRBV7-2 with TRBJ1-1; D remains unclear. The CDR3 loop spans 13 amino acids. Germline CDR1 reads SGHTA; CDR2 reads FQGNSA. V was shortened by 1 base and J by 3 bases, with 6 bases between the two germline ends. The CDR3 is CASSLDLDTEAFF. CDR3 bases: TGTGCCAGCAGCTTAGATTTGGACACTGAAGCTTTCTTT. Full variable domain (remainder filled in from reference TRBV7-2 and TRBJ1-1): GAGVSQSPSNKVTEKGKDVELRCDPISGHTALYWYRQSLGQGLEFLIYFQGNSAPDKSGLPSDRFSAERTGGSVSTLTIQRTQQEDSAVYLCASSLDLDTEAFFGQGTRLTVV.

The genes are TRBV7-8 and TRBJ2-3; D remains ambiguous. CDR1 and CDR2 from the germline V gene are SGHVS and FQNEAQ. Trimming shortened V by 4 bases and J by 8 bases, and 16 bases separated the two germline ends. This CDR3 has 14 residues. The CDR3 nucleotides read TGTGCCAGCAGCTCAGCTAGGTCGGCGCCTACGCAGTATTTT. This codes for CASSSARSAPTQYF.

The chain is built from TRBV5-1 and TRBJ2-2; D tentatively reads TRBD1 or TRBD2 (5 bases each). V lost 1 base and J lost 1, with 17 bases in between. This CDR3 comprises 18 residues. The germline CDR1 and CDR2 sequences are SGHRS and YFSETQ. CDR3 nucleotide sequence: TGCGCCAGCAGCTTGCGGTGGTGGAGGACAAAGAACACCGGGGAGCTGTTTTTT. Encoded protein: CASSLRWWRTKNTGELFF.

The rearrangement uses TRBV2 and TRBJ2-5; D perhaps matches TRBD1 (5 bases). CDR1 and CDR2 (germline): SNHLY, FYNNEI. V lost 6 bases to trimming and J lost 5 bases, with 13 bases between them. The CDR3 is 13 residues long. The CDR3 DNA follows: TGTGCCAGCAGCGGACACCTTGGGGAGACCCAGTACTTC. Protein product: CASSGHLGETQYF.

This sequence joins TRBV5-1 and TRBJ2-7; D might be TRBD1 (5 bases). The germline gives CDR1 SGHRS, CDR2 YFSETQ. Trimming cost V 5 bases and J 1 base, with 13 bases left between them. The CDR3 contains 14 residues. The CDR3 region is CASSGASSSYEQYF. The CDR3, as DNA: TGCGCCAGCAGTGGGGCTAGTTCTTCCTACGAGCAGTACTTC.

The chain is built from TRBV6-6 and TRBJ2-7; D may be TRBD1 (5 bases). The CDR3 totals 14 residues. Germline V CDR1 and CDR2: MNHNY, SVGAGI (reference sequence). V gave up 4 bases and J gave up 3 bases, with 13 bases separating them. DNA of the CDR3: TGTGCCAGCAGTTGGACCCAGGGCCGCTACGAGCAGTACTTC. It yields the protein CASSWTQGRYEQYF.

The V call is TRBV28, the J call TRBJ1-1, with D perhaps matching TRBD1 (6 bases). Germline V gene lookup returns CDR1 MDHEN and CDR2 SYDVKM. V shed 3 bases and J shed 1 base, with 12 bases lying between them. This CDR3 has 15 residues. The CDR3 region has the DNA TGTGCCAGCAGTTTTCCTGGAGGGGGGAACACTGAAGCTTTCTTT. Its protein product is CASSFPGGGNTEAFF.

The genes are TRBV11-2 and TRBJ2-1; unclear D gene. CDR1 and CDR2 from the germline V gene are SGHAT and FQNNGV. Between the trimmed V and J ends, which lost 3 bases and 0 bases, there was a span of 9 bases. The CDR3 is 15 residues long. The CDR3 here is CASSLTRSSYNEQFF. The CDR3, as DNA: TGTGCCAGCAGCTTGACGCGGAGCTCCTACAATGAGCAGTTCTTC.

The chain has TRBV6-5 and TRBJ2-5; D is ambiguous. Germline V gene sequence: CDR1 MNHEY, CDR2 SVGAGI. This CDR3 has 13 amino acids. Trimming stripped 2 bases from V and 7 bases from J, with 11 bases between. The CDR3 sequence is CASSYDASGTQYF. CDR3 DNA: TGTGCCAGCAGTTACGACGCTTCGGGGACCCAGTACTTC.

This rearrangement joins TRBV5-1 to TRBJ2-7, with D perhaps matching TRBD1 (7 bases). The CDR3 consists of 15 residues. Germline V gives CDR1 SGHRS, CDR2 YFSETQ. The V end lost 0 bases, the J end lost 3 bases, and 13 bases lay between the germline ends. The CDR3 spells CASSLAGTAGYEQYF. The CDR3 DNA follows: TGCGCCAGCAGCTTGGCCGGGACAGCGGGCTACGAGCAGTACTTC. The entire variable domain, with the rest obtained from reference TRBV5-1 and TRBJ2-7, is as follows: KAGVTQTPRYLIKTRGQQVTLSCSPISGHRSVSWYQQTPGQGLQFLFEYFSETQRNKGNFPGRFSGRQFSNSRSEMNVSTLELGDSALYLCASSLAGTAGYEQYFGPGTRLTVT.

The rearrangement joins TRBV6-5 to TRBJ2-7; D may be TRBD2 (6 bases). V lost 6 bases, J lost 0 bases, and 9 bases lay in between. Germline CDR1 MNHEY, CDR2 SVGAGI. The CDR3 covers 13 residues. CDR3 in DNA: TGTGCCAGCAGGGACGGGAGCTCCTACGAGCAGTACTTC. This sequence encodes CASRDGSSYEQYF.

The V and J genes are TRBV7-9 and TRBJ1-6, with D unresolved. The CDR3 is 15 residues long. In germline, CDR1 is SEHNR, CDR2 FQNEAQ (reference sequence). The V gene lost 4 bases and the J gene lost 8 bases, with 15 bases spanning the gap. CDR3 sequence reads: CASSSSRGEYSPLHF. CDR3 nucleotide sequence: TGTGCCAGCAGCTCAAGCCGTGGAGAGTATTCACCCCTCCACTTT.

This clone came up once. The chain employs TRBV19 and TRBJ2-7, with a tentative D call TRBD1 (6 bases). CDR3 length: 13 residues. From germline, CDR1 is LNHDA and CDR2 SQIVND (reference sequence). Trimming removed 7 bases at V and 6 bases at J, with 16 bases between. The CDR3 spells CASKVQGTGEQYF. The CDR3 bases are TGTGCCAGTAAGGTTCAGGGGACGGGCGAGCAGTACTTC.

The chain links TRBV29-1 to TRBJ2-1; the D is unclear. Trimming removed 7 bases from V and 5 bases from J, with 6 bases in between. This CDR3 is 10 amino acids long. CDR1 and CDR2 (germline): SQVTM, ANQGSEA. The DNA of the CDR3 is TGCAGCGCCCAGAACAATGAGCAGTTCTTC. Translating gives CSAQNNEQFF.

The V and J genes are TRBV4-3 and TRBJ2-7; 8 positions agree with TRBD2. V shed 1 base, J shed 6 bases, and the junction held 8 bases outside the gene matches. The germline V gene has CDR1 LGHNA and CDR2 YSLEER. The CDR3 has 15 amino acids. CDR3 in amino acids: CASSQAGTRGSEQYF. Written as DNA, the CDR3 is TGCGCCAGCAGCCAAGCTGGGACTAGGGGGAGCGAGCAGTACTTC.

The chain is built from TRBV11-3 and TRBJ1-1; TRBD1 is a possible D gene (6 bases). The V gene's germline CDR1 is SGHNT and CDR2 YENEEA. V was pared by 3 bases and J by 4 bases, with 12 bases between. This CDR3 comprises 14 residues. CDR3 sequence reads: CASSLGGPSTEAFF. The CDR3 DNA reads TGTGCCAGCAGCTTGGGGGGCCCGAGCACTGAAGCTTTCTTT. The whole variable domain, remainder taken from reference TRBV11-3 and TRBJ1-1, is EAGVVQSPRYKIIEKKQPVAFWCNPISGHNTLYWYLQNLGQGPELLIRYENEEAVDDSQLPKDRFSAERLKGVDSTLKIQPAELGDSAVYLCASSLGGPSTEAFFGQGTRLTVV.

The sample holds one count of this clone. The rearrangement links TRBV15 to TRBJ1-5; D uncertain. The CDR3 length is 15 residues. The germline V gene encodes CDR1 LNHNV and CDR2 YYDKDF (reference sequence). Trimming shortened V by 2 bases and J by 0 bases, and 8 bases separated the two germline ends. CDR3 sequence: CATSRQEYSNQPQHF. The CDR3 coding sequence is TGTGCCACCAGCAGACAGGAGTATAGCAATCAGCCCCAGCATTTT. The whole variable domain, remainder taken from reference TRBV15 and TRBJ1-5, is DAMVIQNPRYQVTQFGKPVTLSCSQTLNHNVMYWYQQKSSQAPKLLFHYYDKDFNNEADTPDNFQSRRPNTSFCFLDIRSPGLGDTAMYLCATSRQEYSNQPQHFGDGTRLSIL.

V usage is TRBV19 and J usage is TRBJ2-7, with D tentatively TRBD2 (5 bases). The CDR3 is 13 residues long. V was cut by 1 base and J by 5 bases, with 9 bases left in between. Germline lookup yields CDR1 LNHDA and CDR2 SQIVND (reference sequence). The chain's CDR3 is CASSIGGSNEQYF. CDR3 in DNA: TGTGCCAGTAGTATAGGCGGGTCGAACGAGCAGTACTTC.

This clone occurred once. The chain joins TRBV3-1 (or the pseudogene TRBV3-2) to TRBJ1-2; D gene ambiguous. Trimming removed 3 bases from V and 5 bases from J, with 4 bases in between. Looked up from germline, CDR1 is LGHDT and CDR2 is YNNKEL (reference sequence). There are 11 residues in the CDR3. The CDR3 sequence is CASSQGYGYTF. In DNA, the CDR3 is TGTGCCAGCAGCCAGGGATATGGCTACACCTTC.

The V gene is TRBV7-9, the J gene TRBJ1-6; D call uncertain. Germline CDR1 reads SEHNR; CDR2 reads FQNEAQ (reference sequence). The CDR3 is 14 residues long. V shed 5 bases and J shed 10 bases, with 15 bases lying between them. The CDR3 spells CASSSQGLRSPLHF. For the CDR3, the DNA is TGTGCCAGCAGCAGCCAAGGGCTGAGGTCACCCCTCCACTTT.

The genes are TRBV7-2 and TRBJ2-3; the D gene is possibly TRBD2 (6 bases). Trimming took off 11 bases at V and 2 bases at J, with 17 bases between the two ends. This CDR3 has 14 amino acids. The germline CDR1 and CDR2 sequences are SGHTA and FQGNSA. The CDR3 sequence is CAGALAGFTDTQYF. The CDR3 region has the DNA TGTGCCGGGGCTCTGGCGGGGTTCACAGATACGCAGTATTTT.

This clone was observed once. The chain uses TRBV6-2 or TRBV6-3 and TRBJ2-6; D unresolved. The germline V and J ends were trimmed by 5 bases and 2 bases, with 7 bases remaining between them. CDR3 length equals 14 residues. In germline, CDR1 is MNHEY, CDR2 SVGEGT. CDR3 sequence: CASSRHTGANVLTF. CDR3 in DNA: TGTGCCAGCAGTCGACACACTGGGGCCAACGTCCTGACTTTC.